These T cell receptor beta chains were read from a single sample in a study of T cells after yellow fever vaccination. TCRdb reanalysed the 5' RACE reads using MiXCR and keeps one entry per CDR3 protein. Here the sample spans fewer than 350,000 distinct CDR3 sequences, 8.7% being singletons. The sequences come from PBMCs, collected on the day of the first yellow fever vaccination. Receptor source: a man younger than 30 who received the YFV17D yellow fever vaccine. Each CDR3 is given with its conserved first and last residue. The D gene is left open where the match is weak. Clone size is given for some rows only: seen once, a few or many times, or a class if the clone is expanded.

j_call clone_size d_call v_call cdr3_aa cdr3_nt
TRBJ2-3 - - TRBV10-3 CAISASTGSGDTQYF TGTGCCATCAGTGCCTCGACGGGGTCCGGAGATACGCAGTATTTT
TRBJ1-2 - - TRBV19 CASSIPGSYGYTF TGTGCCAGTAGTATACCAGGGAGCTATGGCTACACCTTC
TRBJ1-1 many - TRBV6-1 CASTLRWNTEAFF TGTGCCAGCACCCTACGGTGGAACACTGAAGCTTTCTTT
TRBJ2-3 - TRBD1 TRBV20-1 CSARSLPGQGSDTQYF TGCAGTGCTAGATCACTCCCGGGACAGGGGTCAGATACGCAGTATTTT
TRBJ2-3 few - TRBV30 CAPPGGTDTQYF TGTGCCCCCCCAGGGGGCACAGATACGCAGTATTTT
TRBJ2-3 - TRBD2 TRBV6-5 CASSYSWAGGSDTQYF TGTGCCAGCAGTTACTCGTGGGCGGGGGGTTCAGATACGCAGTATTTT
TRBJ1-2 - TRBD1 TRBV7-9 CASSSGTGFGYGYTF TGTGCCAGCAGCTCGGGGACAGGGTTTGGCTATGGCTACACCTTC
TRBJ1-5 few TRBD1 TRBV6-2/TRBV6-3 CASGGTGGYQPQHF TGTGCCAGCGGGGGGACAGGGGGCTATCAGCCCCAGCATTTT
TRBJ2-3 many - TRBV20-1 CSARDRGGKTDTQYF TGCAGTGCTAGAGACAGAGGGGGGAAGACAGATACGCAGTATTTT
TRBJ2-3 many - TRBV20-1 CSAGNPTGTTDTQYF TGCAGTGCTGGTAACCCGACCGGGACCACAGATACGCAGTATTTT
TRBJ1-1 - - TRBV4-1 CASSQVAKGRGEAFF TGCGCCAGCAGCCAAGTAGCTAAAGGACGGGGTGAAGCTTTCTTT
TRBJ2-1 - TRBD1 TRBV20-1 CCARKWGQGKYNEQFF TGCTGTGCTAGAAAATGGGGACAGGGAAAATACAATGAGCAGTTCTTC
TRBJ1-1 - - TRBV18 CASSPPSGRANTEAFF TGTGCCAGCTCACCACCGTCAGGACGGGCGAACACTGAAGCTTTCTTT
TRBJ2-5 few - TRBV12-3/TRBV12-4 CASSFGPREETQYF TGTGCCAGCAGTTTTGGGCCCAGGGAAGAGACCCAGTACTTC
TRBJ1-5 - - TRBV7-6 CASSLGGLNQPQHF TGTGCCAGCAGCTTAGGGGGGTTGAATCAGCCCCAGCATTTT
TRBJ2-1 few TRBD2 TRBV7-3 CASSPWGGNEQFF TGTGCCAGCAGCCCCTGGGGGGGTAATGAGCAGTTCTTC
TRBJ2-2 few - TRBV11-2 CASSLGRGYYTGELFF TGTGCCAGCAGCTTAGGCAGGGGATACTACACCGGGGAGCTGTTTTTT
TRBJ1-2 - - TRBV4-1 CASSPPGPSYGYTF TGCGCCAGCAGCCCTCCCGGACCTAGTTATGGCTACACCTTC
TRBJ2-5 - - TRBV10-3 CAISESSGARPYTF TGTGCCATCAGTGAGTCGTCTGGGGCCAGGCCTTACACATTC
TRBJ1-1 many - TRBV4-3 CASSQDGGNRETEAFF TGCGCCAGCAGCCAAGATGGAGGTAACAGGGAAACTGAAGCTTTCTTT
TRBJ1-5 - - TRBV23-1 CASSQSCIFASGNQPQHF TGCGCCAGCAGTCAATCGTGTATTTTCGCGTCAGGCAATCAGCCCCAGCATTTT
TRBJ2-1 many - TRBV24-1 CATSDLGQISDEQFF TGTGCCACCAGTGACCTCGGGCAGATAAGCGATGAGCAGTTCTTC
TRBJ2-7 many - TRBV20-1 CSARDRQDEQYF TGCAGTGCTAGGGACCGACAGGACGAGCAGTACTTC
TRBJ2-1 - - TRBV11-3 CTSSLGGNHNEQFF TGTACCAGCAGCTTAGGGGGGAATCACAATGAGCAGTTCTTC
TRBJ2-1 - TRBD2 TRBV6-5 CASSYETSGGFEQFF TGTGCCAGCAGTTACGAGACTAGCGGGGGATTTGAGCAGTTCTTC
TRBJ2-7 few TRBD2 TRBV11-2 CASMRRTSGEHSSYEQYF TGTGCCAGCATGCGTCGGACTAGCGGGGAACACAGCTCCTACGAGCAGTACTTC
TRBJ2-3 few - TRBV11-3 CASSLVGTPTDTQYF TGTGCCAGCAGCTTAGTGGGCACACCCACAGATACGCAGTATTTT
TRBJ2-3 - - TRBV5-1 CASSLAQDTDTQYF TGCGCCAGCAGCTTGGCACAGGACACAGATACGCAGTATTTT
TRBJ1-3 - - TRBV12-3/TRBV12-4 CANHVITAIENTIYF TGTGCCAACCACGTTATAACAGCAATCGAAAACACCATATATTTT
TRBJ2-6 - - TRBV19 CASGRESGANVLTF TGTGCCAGTGGCAGGGAGTCTGGGGCCAACGTCCTGACTTTC
TRBJ2-1 many TRBD2 TRBV7-2 CASIPIAGPYNEQFF TGTGCCAGCATCCCTATAGCGGGTCCCTACAATGAGCAGTTCTTC
TRBJ2-6 - TRBD1 TRBV10-3 CAIGQGISGANVLTF TGTGCCATAGGACAGGGGATCTCTGGGGCCAACGTCCTGACTTTC
TRBJ2-3 - TRBD2 TRBV3-1 CASSPLTSGSTDTQYF TGTGCCAGCAGCCCCTTGACTAGCGGAAGCACAGATACGCAGTATTTT
TRBJ1-2 few - TRBV3-1 CASSQDTRPDYGYTF TGTGCCAGCAGCCAAGACACCCGTCCCGATTATGGCTACACCTTC
TRBJ2-1 - TRBD2 TRBV19 CASALADPGNEQFF TGTGCCAGTGCTCTAGCGGACCCCGGGAATGAGCAGTTCTTC
TRBJ2-1 few - TRBV5-4 CASSYLQGKSEQFF TGTGCCAGCAGCTACCTACAGGGAAAGTCTGAGCAGTTCTTC
TRBJ1-6 - - TRBV4-1 CASSQVGGNNSPLHF TGCGCCAGCAGCCAAGTGGGCGGCAATAATTCACCCCTCCACTTT
TRBJ2-1 many - TRBV7-9 CASSFSYGARDNEQFF TGTGCCAGCAGCTTCTCCTACGGGGCGCGAGACAATGAGCAGTTCTTC
TRBJ1-6 many - TRBV19 CASSTRPENSPLHF TGTGCCAGTAGCACGCGGCCGGAAAATTCACCCCTCCACTTT
TRBJ1-5 few - TRBV7-9 CASSPSQGHQPQHF TGTGCCAGCAGCCCCTCCCAGGGTCATCAGCCCCAGCATTTT
TRBJ1-1 few - TRBV5-1 CASSLAWKNTEAFF TGCGCCAGCAGCTTGGCATGGAAGAACACTGAAGCTTTCTTT
TRBJ2-2 - - TRBV2 CASTVRITGELFF TGTGCCAGCACTGTCCGGATCACCGGGGAGCTGTTTTTT
TRBJ1-1 many - TRBV7-3 CASSRRGNTEAFF TGTGCCAGCAGCCGGAGGGGGAACACTGAAGCTTTCTTT
TRBJ1-1 few TRBD1 TRBV4-1 CASSQDKEGANTEAFF TGCGCCAGCAGCCAAGATAAGGAGGGGGCGAACACTGAAGCTTTCTTT
TRBJ2-7 - - TRBV6-5 CASSYSYEQNYEQYF TGTGCCAGCAGTTACTCGTATGAACAGAACTACGAGCAGTACTTC
TRBJ2-3 few - TRBV15 CATSRAKGGGPDTQYF TGTGCCACCAGCAGAGCCAAAGGAGGGGGCCCAGATACGCAGTATTTT
TRBJ2-5 - TRBD2 TRBV5-1 CASSFGLAGPETQYF TGCGCCAGCAGCTTCGGACTAGCGGGGCCGGAGACCCAGTACTTC
TRBJ2-7 - TRBD2 TRBV12-3/TRBV12-4 CASSSSGPYEQYF TGTGCCAGCAGTTCTAGCGGCCCCTACGAGCAGTACTTC
TRBJ2-7 many TRBD1 TRBV6-5 CASSDRGVSYEQYF TGTGCCAGTTCAGACAGGGGTGTTTCCTACGAGCAGTACTTC
TRBJ1-2 few - TRBV20-1 CSASAYRENGYTF TGCAGTGCTAGCGCTTACCGGGAAAATGGCTACACCTTC
TRBJ2-2 - TRBD2 TRBV6-1 CASCSPERTSSHTGELFF TGTGCCAGCTGCTCCCCGGAGAGGACTAGCTCCCACACCGGGGAGCTGTTTTTT
TRBJ2-3 - - TRBV5-4 CASGPSVAADTQYF TGTGCCAGCGGCCCCTCAGTGGCGGCAGATACGCAGTATTTT
TRBJ1-2 few - TRBV6-6 CASSVSENYGYTF TGTGCCAGCTCTGTCTCGGAGAACTATGGCTACACCTTC
TRBJ2-2 - - TRBV5-1 CASSLDPGDTGELFF TGCGCCAGCAGCTTGGACCCGGGGGACACCGGGGAGCTGTTTTTT
TRBJ2-1 many - TRBV14 CASSRLGGADYNEQFF TGTGCCAGCAGCCGATTAGGGGGGGCGGATTACAATGAGCAGTTCTTC
TRBJ1-1 - - TRBV7-2 CASSLVTGIEAFF TGTGCCAGCAGCTTAGTTACGGGGATCGAAGCTTTCTTT
TRBJ2-6 - TRBD1 TRBV11-1 CASIGQLGQTSSGANVLTF TGTGCCAGCATCGGTCAGTTGGGACAGACTTCCTCTGGGGCCAACGTCCTGACTTTC